These T cell receptor beta chains were read from a single sample in a study of vaccination effects on CD4 cells after COVID-19. Profiled with immunoSEQ multiplex PCR; TCRdb holds only in-frame clones, not every one. This repertoire shows about 73,000 clones, 73% found once; its top ten account for approximately 2.2%. Which antigens these TCRs recognize remains unknown. The specimen comprised CD4+ T cells from PBMCs cultured without peptide, sampled after COVID-19 vaccination. Source of these receptors: a human donor who received a COVID-19 vaccine. CDR3s leave out the opening cysteine and the closing phenylalanine or tryptophan.

v_call cdr3_aa
TRBV11-1 ASSVTGGALETQY
TRBV10-1 ASKQPNTGELF
TRBV19 ASTPRGTGEETQY
TRBV5-4 ASSLTGAQETQY
TRBV18 ASSPSGQDTQY
TRBV6-5 ASRDRDVHGYT
TRBV2 ASKSTVSGNTIY
TRBV9 ASSTRLAGGGGETQY
TRBV7-8 ASTPSWGYSNQPQH
TRBV29-1 SVAALRDPSGQTQY
TRBV6-6 ASTERGTGSGQPQH
TRBV6-5 ASSYLSSSNYGYT
TRBV7-8 ASSLVQGNTEAF
TRBV6-6 ASRTGEGTIY
TRBV19 ASSSGQGNTEAF
TRBV30 AWSRHQFEKLF
TRBV28 ASRLQGGETQY
TRBV27 ASRARTGGSATNEKLF
TRBV5-6 ASSLAGGAGANVLT
TRBV3-1/TRBV3-2 ASSRPPTGQNEKLF
TRBV6-5 ASRGEDFEKLF
TRBV2 ASDFQGQGLNGYT
TRBV30 AWSLNGQPLH
TRBV12-3/TRBV12-4 ASSIHGRYGYT
TRBV5-1 ASSLEGTGGLETQY
TRBV18 ASSPLTSSYNEQF
TRBV7-3 ASSRDRTSTDTQY
TRBV5-1 ASSLALLAGSDTQY
TRBV19 ASSPRGLEAF
TRBV6-4 ASSVQGTDTQY
TRBV6-5 ASRMTANTGELF
TRBV7-2 ASSLAGGLLSETQY
TRBV7-2 ASSSGGTVSNEKLF
TRBV24-1 ATSVAGSSTFGDTQY
TRBV5-1 ASSLDISNEQF
TRBV20-1 SAGSISGYT
TRBV19 ASSIGAGDIQY
TRBV29-1 SVELLTTEAF
TRBV5-1 ASSLSGGQDTQY
TRBV6-4 ASSDSGNEQF
TRBV28 ASTAGTGAGETQY
TRBV3-1/TRBV3-2 ASSLSGGALGTQY
TRBV5-5 ASSFHFVQSYGYT
TRBV24-1 ATSDRRGAHNEQF
TRBV7-2 ASSFQGGGGSTDTQY
TRBV14 ASSQSRAGKDTQY
TRBV12-5 ASGPETGANYGYT